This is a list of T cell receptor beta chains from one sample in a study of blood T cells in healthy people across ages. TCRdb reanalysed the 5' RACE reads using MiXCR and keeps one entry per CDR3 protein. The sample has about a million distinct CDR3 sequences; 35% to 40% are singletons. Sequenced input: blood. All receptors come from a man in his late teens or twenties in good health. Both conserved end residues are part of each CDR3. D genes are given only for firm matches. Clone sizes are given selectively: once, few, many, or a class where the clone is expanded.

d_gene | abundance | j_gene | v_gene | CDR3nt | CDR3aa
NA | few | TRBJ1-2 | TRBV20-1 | TGCAGTGCTAGAGATGGAGACCGAAATAACTATGGCTACACCTTC | CSARDGDRNNYGYTF
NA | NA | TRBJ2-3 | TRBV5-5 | TGTGCCAGCAGCTTGGATTCACAGACAGATACGCAGTATTTT | CASSLDSQTDTQYF
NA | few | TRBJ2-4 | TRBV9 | TGTGCCAGCAGCGTCGACGGGACTCGACGGGGGAACATTCAGTACTTC | CASSVDGTRRGNIQYF
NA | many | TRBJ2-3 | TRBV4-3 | TGCGCCAGCAGCCAAGAAAAGGGAGAGTCCCCAGATACGCAGTATTTT | CASSQEKGESPDTQYF
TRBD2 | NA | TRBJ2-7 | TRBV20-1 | TGCAGTGCTACTGGGGGGGAAAGCTCCTACAATGAGCAGTACTTC | CSATGGESSYNEQYF
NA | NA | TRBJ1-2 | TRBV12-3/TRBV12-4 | TGTGCCACCCAGCCGGAAGGCTATGGCTACACCTTC | CATQPEGYGYTF
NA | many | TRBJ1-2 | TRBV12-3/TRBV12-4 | TGTGCCAGCAGTTTGGGGGTTGCTAACTATGGCTACACCTTC | CASSLGVANYGYTF
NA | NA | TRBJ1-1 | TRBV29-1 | TGCAGCGCCGGCAGCAGGATGAACACTGAAGCTTTCTTT | CSAGSRMNTEAFF
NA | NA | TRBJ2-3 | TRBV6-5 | TGTGCCAGCAGTTACGCCCTCAGGGAGTATTTT | CASSYALREYF
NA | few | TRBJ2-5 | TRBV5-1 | TGCGCCACCTCTAAGGGGGTCCAAGAGACCCAGTACTTC | CATSKGVQETQYF
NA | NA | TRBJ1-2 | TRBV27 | TGTGCCAGCAGTTTCCTCGGACGGGGCCTAGCTAACTATGGCTACACCTTC | CASSFLGRGLANYGYTF
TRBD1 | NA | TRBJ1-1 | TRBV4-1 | TGCGCCAGCAGCCAAACAGGGGACACTGAAGCTTTCTTT | CASSQTGDTEAFF
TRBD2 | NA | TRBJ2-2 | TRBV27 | TGTGCCAGCAGTTTGGGAGGGGTCACCGGGGAGCTGTTTTTT | CASSLGGVTGELFF
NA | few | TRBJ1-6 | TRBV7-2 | TGTGCCAGCAGCTTATCAGGGGCGTATAATTCACCCCTCCACTTT | CASSLSGAYNSPLHF
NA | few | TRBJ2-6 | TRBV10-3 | TGTGCCATCAGACCAACAGGGTCCTCTGGGGCCAACGTCCTGACTTTC | CAIRPTGSSGANVLTF
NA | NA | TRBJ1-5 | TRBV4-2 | TGTGCCAGCAGCCAGGAGGACAGTCCCAATCAGCCCCAGCATTTT | CASSQEDSPNQPQHF
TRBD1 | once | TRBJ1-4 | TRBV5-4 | TGTGCCAGCAGCTCAGGGGGATCCGTCCTCGTTAATGAAAAACTGTTTTTT | CASSSGGSVLVNEKLFF
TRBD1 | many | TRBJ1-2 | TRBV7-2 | TGTGCCAGCAGTTGGGACAGGGAATACTATGGCTACACCTTC | CASSWDREYYGYTF
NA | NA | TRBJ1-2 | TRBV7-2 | TGTGCCAGCAGCTTAACCTTTGATTATGGCTACACCTTC | CASSLTFDYGYTF
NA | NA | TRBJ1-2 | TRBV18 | TGTGCCAGCTCACCTGGAAAGTGGAGGACAGATGGCTACACCTTC | CASSPGKWRTDGYTF
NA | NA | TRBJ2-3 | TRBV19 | TGTGCCAGTAGTATCGCCGGACAGTCAGATACGCAGTATTTT | CASSIAGQSDTQYF
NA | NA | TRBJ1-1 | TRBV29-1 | TGCAGCGGATCGGGGAATGCGAACACTGAAGCTTTCTTT | CSGSGNANTEAFF
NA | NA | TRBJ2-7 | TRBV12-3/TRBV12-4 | TGTGCCAGCAGTTTGGGGGGGCTTGCGTACAATGAGCAGTACTTC | CASSLGGLAYNEQYF
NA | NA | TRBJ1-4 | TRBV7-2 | TGTGCCAGCAGCTTAATGGGAGGGAATGAAAAACTGTTTTTT | CASSLMGGNEKLFF
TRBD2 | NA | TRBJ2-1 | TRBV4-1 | TGCGCCAGCAGCCACCCCCCGGGCGGGGGACTTGGTGAGCAGTTCTTC | CASSHPPGGGLGEQFF
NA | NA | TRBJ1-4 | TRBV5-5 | TGTGCCAGCGAAATCGGACAGTCAAATAATGAAAAACTGTTTTTT | CASEIGQSNNEKLFF
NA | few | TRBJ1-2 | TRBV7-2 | TGTGCCACCCCGCGGAATAACTATGGCTACACCTTC | CATPRNNYGYTF
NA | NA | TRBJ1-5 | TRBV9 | TGTGCCAGCAGCGTACGGGTGGACAGTCAGCCCCAGCATTTT | CASSVRVDSQPQHF
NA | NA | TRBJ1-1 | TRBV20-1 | TGCAGTGCTAGAGAAGGGTTCACTGAAGCTTTCTTT | CSAREGFTEAFF
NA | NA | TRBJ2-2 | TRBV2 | TGTGCCAGTCTTAAGGACACGGTGAACACCGGGGAGCTGTTTTTT | CASLKDTVNTGELFF
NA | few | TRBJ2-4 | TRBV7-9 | TGTGCCAGCAGCTCTGGCTCAGGGGACCTAGCCAAAAACATTCAGTACTTC | CASSSGSGDLAKNIQYF
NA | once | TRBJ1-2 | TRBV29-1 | TGCAACGTTGGGGTCAGCACCTTC | CNVGVSTF
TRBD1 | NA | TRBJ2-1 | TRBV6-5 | TGTGCCAGCAGCCGACAGGGGCAGAGCTCCTACAATGAGCAGTTCTTC | CASSRQGQSSYNEQFF
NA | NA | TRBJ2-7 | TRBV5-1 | TGCGTCAGCAGCACCGACAGTTGGGCCTACGAGCAGTACTTC | CVSSTDSWAYEQYF
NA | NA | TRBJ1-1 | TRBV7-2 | TGTGCCAGCAGCCTTCGCGCGTTTCAAGCTTTCTTT | CASSLRAFQAFF
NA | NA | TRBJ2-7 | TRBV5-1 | TGCGCCAGCAGCTTGGGTTCCACCAGCAATGAGCAGTACTTC | CASSLGSTSNEQYF
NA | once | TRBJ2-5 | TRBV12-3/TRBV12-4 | TGTGCCAGCAGTTTTCGGGGCTACGAGCGGTACTTC | CASSFRGYERYF
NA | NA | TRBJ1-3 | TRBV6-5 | TGTGCCAGCAGTCCCGCCCCCGGGAACACCATATATTTT | CASSPAPGNTIYF
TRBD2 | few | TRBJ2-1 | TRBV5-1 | TGCGCCAGCAGCTTGGGGTTCGGGGGGGGTAGTGAGCAGTTCTTC | CASSLGFGGGSEQFF
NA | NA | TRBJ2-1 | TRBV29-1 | TGCAGCGTTGTGGGCACCTACAATGAGCAGTTCTTC | CSVVGTYNEQFF
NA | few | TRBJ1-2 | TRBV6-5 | TGTGCCAGCAGGGGACGGATCTATGGCTACACCTTC | CASRGRIYGYTF
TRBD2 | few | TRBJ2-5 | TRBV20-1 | TGCAGTGCTAGAGATGGCGGGCTAGCGGGGGGCCAGGGGGCCCAGTACTTC | CSARDGGLAGGQGAQYF
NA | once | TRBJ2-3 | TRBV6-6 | TGTGCCAGCAAGCCAGAGACTAGCACAGATACGCAGTATTTT | CASKPETSTDTQYF
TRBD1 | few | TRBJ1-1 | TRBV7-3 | TGTGCCAGCAGCTTAGAAGGGTCAGGGGGCAACGGAGCTTTCTTT | CASSLEGSGGNGAFF
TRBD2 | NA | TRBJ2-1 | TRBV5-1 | TGCGCCAGCAGCTTGGTCGCACTAGCGGGGGGGAGCTCCTACAATGAGCAGTTCTTC | CASSLVALAGGSSYNEQFF
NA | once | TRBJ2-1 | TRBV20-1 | TGCAGTGCTGAAGGCTGGGGTAACGATGAGCAGTTCTTC | CSAEGWGNDEQFF
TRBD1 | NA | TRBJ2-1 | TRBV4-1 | TGCGCCAGCAGCCAAGAGGGGACAGGGGTATCCCATGAGCAGTTCTTC | CASSQEGTGVSHEQFF
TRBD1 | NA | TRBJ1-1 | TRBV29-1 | TGCAGCGGGAGGGGACAGACGAACACTGAAGCTTTCTTT | CSGRGQTNTEAFF
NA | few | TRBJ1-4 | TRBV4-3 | TGCGCCAGCAGCCAAGATAGGCCGGTAACTAATGAAAAACTGTTTTTT | CASSQDRPVTNEKLFF
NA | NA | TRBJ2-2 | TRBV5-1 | TGCGCCAGCAGCCCCTCCCGGGGCAGTGCCGTGGGCACCGGGGAGCTGTTTTTT | CASSPSRGSAVGTGELFF
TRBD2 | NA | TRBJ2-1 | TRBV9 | TGTGCCAGCAGCCCAGAGGCTAGCGGCGGTGAGCAGTTCTTC | CASSPEASGGEQFF